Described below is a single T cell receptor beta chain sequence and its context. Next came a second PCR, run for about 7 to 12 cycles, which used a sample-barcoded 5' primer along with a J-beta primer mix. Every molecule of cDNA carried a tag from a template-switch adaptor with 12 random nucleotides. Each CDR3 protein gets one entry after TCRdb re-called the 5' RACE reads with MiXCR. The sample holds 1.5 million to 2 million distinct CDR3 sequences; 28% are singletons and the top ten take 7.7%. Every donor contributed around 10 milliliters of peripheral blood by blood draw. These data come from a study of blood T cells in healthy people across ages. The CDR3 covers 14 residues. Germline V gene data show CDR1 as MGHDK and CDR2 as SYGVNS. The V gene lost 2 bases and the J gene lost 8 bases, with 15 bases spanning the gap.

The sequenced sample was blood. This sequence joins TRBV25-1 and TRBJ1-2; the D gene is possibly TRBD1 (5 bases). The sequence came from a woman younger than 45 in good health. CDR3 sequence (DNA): TGTGCCAGCAGTGAAAATCTGGCAGGGAGGGGCTACACCTTC. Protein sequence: CASSENLAGRGYTF.